What follows describes a single TCR beta chain. The source of the sample is a study of blood T cell repertoires in COVID-19. Study background: COVID-19 samples collected from the United States, Italy and Spain covered acute and convalescent phases. Sample material is recorded as cDNA or gDNA derived from T cells, B-cell-depleted T cells, or PBMCs.

Looked up from germline, CDR1 is SGHTA and CDR2 is FQGNSA. V shed 3 bases, J shed 7 bases, and the junction held 11 bases outside the gene matches. This CDR3 comprises 15 residues. How the authors handled the data: Reference gene primers were amplified, and this amplification served to estimate nucleated cell counts. Profiled with immunoSEQ multiplex PCR; TCRdb holds only in-frame clones, not every one. That table gives V, J and clone size, and the DNA gave D and trimming. The table includes 65,000 to 100,000 clones, 80% to 90% detected once. The clonotype was recovered from a man between 45 and 60 years old with acute or convalescent COVID-19. Input material: peripheral blood. The rearrangement joins TRBV7-2 to TRBJ2-7; 8 bases are a match to TRBD1. As DNA, the CDR3 is TGTGCCAGCAGCTTGAGGACAGGGAAATTGCGGGAGCAGTACTTC. Amino acids: CASSLRTGKLREQYF. Full variable domain (missing parts from reference TRBV7-2 and TRBJ2-7): GAGVSQSPSNKVTEKGKDVELRCDPISGHTALYWYRQSLGQGLEFLIYFQGNSAPDKSGLPSDRFSAERTGGSVSTLTIQRTQQEDSAVYLCASSLRTGKLREQYFGPGTRLTVT.